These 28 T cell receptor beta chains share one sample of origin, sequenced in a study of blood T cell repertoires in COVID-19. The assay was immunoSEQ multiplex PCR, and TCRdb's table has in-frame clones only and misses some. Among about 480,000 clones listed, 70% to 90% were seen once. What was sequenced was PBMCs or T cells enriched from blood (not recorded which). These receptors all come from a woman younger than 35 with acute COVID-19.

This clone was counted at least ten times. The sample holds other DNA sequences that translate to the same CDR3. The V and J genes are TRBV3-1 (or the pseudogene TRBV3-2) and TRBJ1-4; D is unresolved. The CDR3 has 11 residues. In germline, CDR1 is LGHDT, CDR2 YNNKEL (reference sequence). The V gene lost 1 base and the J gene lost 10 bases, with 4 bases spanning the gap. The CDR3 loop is CASSQGGKLFF. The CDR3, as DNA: TGTGCCAGCAGCCAAGGAGGAAAACTGTTTTTT.

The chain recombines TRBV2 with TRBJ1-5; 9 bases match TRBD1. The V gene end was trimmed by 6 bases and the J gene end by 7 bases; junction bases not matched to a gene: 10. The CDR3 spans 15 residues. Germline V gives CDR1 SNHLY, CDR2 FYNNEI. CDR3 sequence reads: CASSKEQGAGQPQHF. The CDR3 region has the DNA TGTGCCAGCAGCAAAGAACAGGGGGCCGGCCAGCCCCAGCATTTT.

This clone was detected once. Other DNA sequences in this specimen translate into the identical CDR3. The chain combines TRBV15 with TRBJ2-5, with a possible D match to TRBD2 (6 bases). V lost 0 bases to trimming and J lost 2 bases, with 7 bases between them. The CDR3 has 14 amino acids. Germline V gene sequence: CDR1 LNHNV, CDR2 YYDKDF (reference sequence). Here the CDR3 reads CATSRDRGQETQYF. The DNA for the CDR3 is TGTGCCACCAGCAGAGATCGGGGGCAAGAGACCCAGTACTTC.

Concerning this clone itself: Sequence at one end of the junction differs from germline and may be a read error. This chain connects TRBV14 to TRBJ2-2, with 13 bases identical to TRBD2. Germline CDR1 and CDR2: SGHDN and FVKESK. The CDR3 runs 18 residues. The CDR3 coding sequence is TGTGCCAGCACCCAACTCTTATGGACTAGCGGGAGAGGCGGGGAGCTGTTTTTT. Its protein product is CASTQLLWTSGRGGELFF.

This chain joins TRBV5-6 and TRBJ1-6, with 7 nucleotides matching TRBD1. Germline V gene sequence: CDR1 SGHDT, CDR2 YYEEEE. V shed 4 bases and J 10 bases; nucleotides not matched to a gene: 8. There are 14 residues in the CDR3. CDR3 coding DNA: TGTGCCAGCAGCCGGGACAGTATAAACTCACCCCTCCACTTT. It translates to CASSRDSINSPLHF.

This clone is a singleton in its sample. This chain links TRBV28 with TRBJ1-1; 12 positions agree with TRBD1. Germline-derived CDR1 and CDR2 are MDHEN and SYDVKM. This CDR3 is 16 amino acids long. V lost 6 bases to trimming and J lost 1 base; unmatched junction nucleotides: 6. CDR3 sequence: CASRPGQGATNTEAFF. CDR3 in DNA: TGTGCCAGCAGGCCGGGACAGGGGGCCACGAACACTGAAGCTTTCTTT.

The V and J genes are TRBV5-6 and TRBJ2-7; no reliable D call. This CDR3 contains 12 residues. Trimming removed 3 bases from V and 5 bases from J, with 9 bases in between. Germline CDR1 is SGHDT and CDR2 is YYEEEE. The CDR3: CASSSTVDEQYF. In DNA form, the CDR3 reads TGTGCCAGCAGCTCAACGGTCGACGAGCAGTACTTC. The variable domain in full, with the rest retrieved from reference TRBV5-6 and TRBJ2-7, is DAGVTQSPTHLIKTRGQQVTLRCSPKSGHDTVSWYQQALGQGPQFIFQYYEEEERQRGNFPDRFSGHQFPNYSSELNVNALLLGDSALYLCASSSTVDEQYFGPGTRLTVT.

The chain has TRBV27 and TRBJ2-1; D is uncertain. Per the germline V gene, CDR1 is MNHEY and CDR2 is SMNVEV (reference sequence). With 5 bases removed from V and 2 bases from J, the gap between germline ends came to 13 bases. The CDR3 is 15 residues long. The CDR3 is CASSPPSDAYNEQFF. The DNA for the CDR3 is TGTGCCAGCAGTCCCCCCAGCGACGCCTACAATGAGCAGTTCTTC.

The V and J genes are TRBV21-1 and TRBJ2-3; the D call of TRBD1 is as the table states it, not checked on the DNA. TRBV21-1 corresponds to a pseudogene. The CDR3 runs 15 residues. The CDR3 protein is CASSKAKGAVDTQYF. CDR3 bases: TGTGCCAGCAGCAAAGCCAAGGGGGCGGTGGATACGCAGTATTTT.

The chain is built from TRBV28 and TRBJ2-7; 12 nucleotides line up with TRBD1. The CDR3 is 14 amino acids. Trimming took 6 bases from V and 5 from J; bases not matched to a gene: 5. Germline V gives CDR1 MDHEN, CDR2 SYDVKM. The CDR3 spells CASSPGTGGHEQYF. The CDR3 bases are TGTGCCAGCAGCCCCGGGACAGGGGGCCACGAGCAGTACTTC.

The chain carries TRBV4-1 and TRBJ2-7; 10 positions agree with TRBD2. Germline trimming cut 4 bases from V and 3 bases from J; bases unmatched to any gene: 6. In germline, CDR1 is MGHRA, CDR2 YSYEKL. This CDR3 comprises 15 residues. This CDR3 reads CASSLTSGTLYEQYF. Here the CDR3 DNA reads TGCGCCAGCAGCCTTACTAGCGGGACCCTCTACGAGCAGTACTTC.

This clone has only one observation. The CDR3 bases are TGTGCCAGCAGCATACGGGACACCTCCTACGAGCAGTACTTC. Translation: CASSIRDTSYEQYF. This rearrangement joins TRBV3-1 (or the pseudogene TRBV3-2) to TRBJ2-7, with a possible D match to TRBD1 (6 bases). CDR1 LGHDT and CDR2 YNNKEL come from the germline V gene (reference sequence). The CDR3 is 14 amino acids. The V and J ends lost 5 bases and 0 bases respectively, with 11 bases between them.

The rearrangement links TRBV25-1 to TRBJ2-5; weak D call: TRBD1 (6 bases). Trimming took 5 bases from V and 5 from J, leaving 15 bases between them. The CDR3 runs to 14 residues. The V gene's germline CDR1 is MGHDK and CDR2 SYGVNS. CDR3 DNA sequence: TGTGCCAGCAGTTTTTCAGGGGTCCTGGAGACCCAGTACTTC. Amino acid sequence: CASSFSGVLETQYF.

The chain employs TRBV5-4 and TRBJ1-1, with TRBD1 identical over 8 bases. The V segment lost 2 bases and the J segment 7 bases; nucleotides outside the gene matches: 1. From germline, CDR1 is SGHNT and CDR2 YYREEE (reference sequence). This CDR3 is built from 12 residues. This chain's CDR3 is CASSLQGDEAFF. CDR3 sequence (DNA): TGTGCCAGCAGCTTACAGGGGGATGAAGCTTTCTTT.

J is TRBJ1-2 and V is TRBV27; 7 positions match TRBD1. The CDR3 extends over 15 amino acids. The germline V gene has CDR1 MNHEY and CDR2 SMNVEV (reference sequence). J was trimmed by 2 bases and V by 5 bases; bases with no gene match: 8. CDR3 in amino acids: CASSPKQQGNYGYTF. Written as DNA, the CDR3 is TGTGCCAGCAGTCCGAAACAACAGGGGAACTATGGCTACACCTTC.

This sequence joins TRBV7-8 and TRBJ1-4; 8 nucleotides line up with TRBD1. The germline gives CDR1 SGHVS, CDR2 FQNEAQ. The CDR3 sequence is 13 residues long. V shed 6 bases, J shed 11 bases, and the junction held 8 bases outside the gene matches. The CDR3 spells CASSYRGNGKLFF. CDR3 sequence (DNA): TGTGCCAGCAGTTACAGGGGGAACGGGAAACTGTTTTTT.

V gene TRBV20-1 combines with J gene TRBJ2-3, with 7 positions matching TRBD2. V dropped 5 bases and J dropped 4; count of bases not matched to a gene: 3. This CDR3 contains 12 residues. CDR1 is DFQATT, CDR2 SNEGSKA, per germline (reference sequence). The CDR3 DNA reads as TGCAGTGCTCGTGGACTAGCAGATACGCAGTATTTT. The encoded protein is CSARGLADTQYF.

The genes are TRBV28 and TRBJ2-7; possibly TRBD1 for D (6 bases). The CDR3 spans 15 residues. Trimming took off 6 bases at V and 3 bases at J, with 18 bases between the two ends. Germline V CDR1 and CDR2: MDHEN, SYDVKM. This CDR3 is CASSLQPGHHYEQYF. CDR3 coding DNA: TGTGCCAGCAGCTTACAGCCGGGACACCACTACGAGCAGTACTTC.

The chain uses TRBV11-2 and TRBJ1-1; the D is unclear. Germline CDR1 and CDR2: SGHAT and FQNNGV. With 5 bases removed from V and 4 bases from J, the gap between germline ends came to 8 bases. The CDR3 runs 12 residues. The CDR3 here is CASSPTGTEAFF. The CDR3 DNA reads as TGTGCCAGCAGCCCCACTGGCACTGAAGCTTTCTTT.

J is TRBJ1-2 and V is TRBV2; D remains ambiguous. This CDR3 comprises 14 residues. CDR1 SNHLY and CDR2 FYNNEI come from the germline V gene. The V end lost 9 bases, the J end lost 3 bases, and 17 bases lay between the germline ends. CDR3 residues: CASELSARDYGYTF. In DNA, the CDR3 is TGTGCCAGTGAGCTCTCAGCGAGGGACTATGGCTACACCTTC.

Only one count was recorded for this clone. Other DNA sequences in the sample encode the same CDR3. The CDR3 loop is CASSFNEQYF. The CDR3 nucleotides read TGTGCCAGCAGTTTTAACGAGCAGTACTTC. The chain is built from TRBV28 and TRBJ2-7, with D unclear. The germline CDR1 and CDR2 sequences are MDHEN and SYDVKM. V lost 3 bases, J lost 5 bases, and 2 bases lay in between. This CDR3 contains 10 residues. The variable domain in full, with the rest retrieved from reference TRBV28 and TRBJ2-7, is DVKVTQSSRYLVKRTGEKVFLECVQDMDHENMFWYRQDPGLGLRLIYFSYDVKMKEKGDIPEGYSVSREKKERFSLILESASTNQTSMYLCASSFNEQYFGPGTRLTVT.

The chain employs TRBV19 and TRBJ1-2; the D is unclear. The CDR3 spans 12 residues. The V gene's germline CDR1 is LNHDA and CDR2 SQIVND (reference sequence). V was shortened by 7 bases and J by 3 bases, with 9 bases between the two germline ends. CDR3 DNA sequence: TGTGCCAGTAAGGAGGGTGACTATGGCTACACCTTC. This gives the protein CASKEGDYGYTF.

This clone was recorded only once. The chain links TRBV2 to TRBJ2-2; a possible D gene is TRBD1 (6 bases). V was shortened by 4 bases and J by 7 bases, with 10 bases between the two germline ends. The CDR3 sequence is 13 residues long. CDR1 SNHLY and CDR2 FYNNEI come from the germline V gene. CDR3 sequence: CASSGTASGELFF. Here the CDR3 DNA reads TGTGCCAGCAGTGGGACAGCTAGCGGGGAGCTGTTTTTT.

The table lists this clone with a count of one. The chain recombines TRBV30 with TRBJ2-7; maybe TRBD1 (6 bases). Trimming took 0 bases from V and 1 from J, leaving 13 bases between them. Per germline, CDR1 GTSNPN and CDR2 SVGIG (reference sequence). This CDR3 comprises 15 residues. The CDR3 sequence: CAWSVWLQGSYEQYF. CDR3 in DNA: TGTGCCTGGAGTGTATGGTTACAGGGTTCCTACGAGCAGTACTTC.

This CDR3 is CASSRPRAGGPRGVFF. CDR3 DNA sequence: TGTGCCAGCAGTCGCCCCCGAGCGGGGGGGCCCCGGGGGGTGTTTTTT. The chain is built from TRBV6-2 or TRBV6-3 and TRBJ2-2; 10 bases are shared with TRBD2. Germline V gives CDR1 MNHEY, CDR2 SVGEGT. The CDR3 consists of 16 residues. Trimming took 5 bases from V and 15 from J; bases not matched to a gene: 18.

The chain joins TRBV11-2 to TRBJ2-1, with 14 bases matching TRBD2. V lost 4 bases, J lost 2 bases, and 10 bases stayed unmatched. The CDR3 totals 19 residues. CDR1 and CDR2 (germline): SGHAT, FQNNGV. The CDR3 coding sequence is TGTGCCAGCAGCTCTCCCCGACTAGCGGGAGGGGGGGCCTACAATGAGCAGTTCTTC. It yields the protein CASSSPRLAGGGAYNEQFF.

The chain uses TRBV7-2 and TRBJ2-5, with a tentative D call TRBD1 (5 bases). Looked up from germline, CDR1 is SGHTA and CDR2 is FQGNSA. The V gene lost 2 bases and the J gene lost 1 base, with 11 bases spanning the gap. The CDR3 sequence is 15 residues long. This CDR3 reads CASSLLAGLQETQYF. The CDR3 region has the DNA TGTGCCAGCAGCTTATTGGCAGGGCTCCAAGAGACCCAGTACTTC.

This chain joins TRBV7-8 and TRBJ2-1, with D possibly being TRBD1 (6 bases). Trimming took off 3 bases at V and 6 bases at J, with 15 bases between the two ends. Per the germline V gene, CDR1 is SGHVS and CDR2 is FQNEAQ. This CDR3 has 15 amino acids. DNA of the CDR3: TGTGCCAGCAGCTTGGGGACACCTTTTAGCAATGAGCAGTTCTTC. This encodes CASSLGTPFSNEQFF.